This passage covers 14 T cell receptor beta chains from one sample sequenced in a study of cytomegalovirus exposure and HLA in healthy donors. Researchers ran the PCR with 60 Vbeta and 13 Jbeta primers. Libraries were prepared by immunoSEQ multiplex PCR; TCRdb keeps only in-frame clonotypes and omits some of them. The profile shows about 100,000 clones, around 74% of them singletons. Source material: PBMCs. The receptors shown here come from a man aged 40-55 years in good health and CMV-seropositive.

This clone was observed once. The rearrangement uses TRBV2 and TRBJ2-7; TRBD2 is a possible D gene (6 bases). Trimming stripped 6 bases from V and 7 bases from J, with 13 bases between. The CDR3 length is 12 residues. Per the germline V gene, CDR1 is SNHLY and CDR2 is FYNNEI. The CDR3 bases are TGTGCCAGCAGGCCATCGGGACTGGAGCAGTACTTC. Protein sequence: CASRPSGLEQYF.

CDR3 DNA: TGTGCCAGCACCGAACGACAGATAGGGGAAGCTTTCTTT. This sequence encodes CASTERQIGEAFF. The rearrangement joins TRBV6-1 to TRBJ1-1, with D perhaps TRBD1 (5 bases). Between the trimmed V and J ends, which lost 7 bases and 8 bases, there was a span of 17 bases. There are 13 residues in the CDR3. Germline CDR1 MNHNS, CDR2 SASEGT.

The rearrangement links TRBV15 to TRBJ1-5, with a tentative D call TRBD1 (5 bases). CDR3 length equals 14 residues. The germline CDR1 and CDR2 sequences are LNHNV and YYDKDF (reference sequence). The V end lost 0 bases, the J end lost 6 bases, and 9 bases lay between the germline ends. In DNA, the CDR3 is TGTGCCACCAGCAGAGATAAGGGGTCTCAGCCCCAGCATTTT. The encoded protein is CATSRDKGSQPQHF.

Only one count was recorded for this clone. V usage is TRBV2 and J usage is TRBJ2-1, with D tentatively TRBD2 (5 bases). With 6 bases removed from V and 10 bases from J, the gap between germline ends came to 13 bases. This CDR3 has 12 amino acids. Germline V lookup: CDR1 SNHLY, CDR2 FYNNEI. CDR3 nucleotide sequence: TGTGCCAGCAGGGAAATTAGCGACGAGCAGTTCTTC. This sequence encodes CASREISDEQFF. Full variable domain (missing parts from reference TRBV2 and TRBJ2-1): EPEVTQTPSHQVTQMGQEVILRCVPISNHLYFYWYRQILGQKVEFLVSFYNNEISEKSEIFDDQFSVERPDGSNFTLKIRSTKLEDSAMYFCASREISDEQFFGPGTRLTVL.

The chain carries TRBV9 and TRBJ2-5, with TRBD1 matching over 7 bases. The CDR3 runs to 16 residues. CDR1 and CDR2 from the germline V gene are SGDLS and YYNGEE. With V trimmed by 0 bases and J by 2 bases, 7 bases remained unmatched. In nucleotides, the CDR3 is TGTGCCAGCAGCGTAGGAACAGGGGCCGTTCAAGAGACCCAGTACTTC. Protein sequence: CASSVGTGAVQETQYF.

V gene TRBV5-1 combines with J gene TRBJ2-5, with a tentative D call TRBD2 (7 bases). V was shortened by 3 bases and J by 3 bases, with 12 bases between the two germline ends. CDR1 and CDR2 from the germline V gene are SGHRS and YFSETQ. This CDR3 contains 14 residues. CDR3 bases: TGCGCCAGCAGCTGGGGGGGGGCCAAAGAGACCCAGTACTTC. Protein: CASSWGGAKETQYF.

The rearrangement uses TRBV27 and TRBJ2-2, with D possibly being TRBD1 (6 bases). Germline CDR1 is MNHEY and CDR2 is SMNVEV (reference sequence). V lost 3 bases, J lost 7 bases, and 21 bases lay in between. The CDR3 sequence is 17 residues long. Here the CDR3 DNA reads TGTGCCAGCAGTTTGGGGGCAGGCAGTATCAGAGGCGGGGAGCTGTTTTTT. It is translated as CASSLGAGSIRGGELFF.

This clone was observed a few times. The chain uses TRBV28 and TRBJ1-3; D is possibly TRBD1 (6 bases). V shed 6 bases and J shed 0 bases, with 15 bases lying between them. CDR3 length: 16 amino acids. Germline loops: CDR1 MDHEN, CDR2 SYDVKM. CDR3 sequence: CASRTWGRLSGNTIYF. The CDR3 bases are TGTGCCAGCAGGACTTGGGGGCGCCTCTCTGGAAACACCATATATTTT.

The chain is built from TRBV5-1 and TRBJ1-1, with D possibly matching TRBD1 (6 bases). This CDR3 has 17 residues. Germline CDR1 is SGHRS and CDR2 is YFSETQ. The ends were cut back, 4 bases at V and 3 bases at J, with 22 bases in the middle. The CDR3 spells CASSRGGGWGKDTEAFF. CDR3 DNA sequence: TGCGCCAGCAGCCGCGGGGGCGGGTGGGGTAAGGACACTGAAGCTTTCTTT.

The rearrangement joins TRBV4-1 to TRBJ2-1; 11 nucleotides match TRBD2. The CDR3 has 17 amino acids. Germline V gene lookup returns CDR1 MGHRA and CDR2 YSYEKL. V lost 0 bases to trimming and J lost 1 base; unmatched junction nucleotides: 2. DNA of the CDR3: TGCGCCAGCAGCCAAGACACTAGCGGGGGTTCCTACAATGAGCAGTTCTTC. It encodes CASSQDTSGGSYNEQFF.

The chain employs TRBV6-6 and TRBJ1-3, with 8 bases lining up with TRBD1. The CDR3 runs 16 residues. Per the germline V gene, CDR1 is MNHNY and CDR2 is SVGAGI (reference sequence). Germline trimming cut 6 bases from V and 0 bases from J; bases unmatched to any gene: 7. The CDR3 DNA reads TGTGCCAGCAGATATACCGGACAGGGCTCTGGAAACACCATATATTTT. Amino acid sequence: CASRYTGQGSGNTIYF.

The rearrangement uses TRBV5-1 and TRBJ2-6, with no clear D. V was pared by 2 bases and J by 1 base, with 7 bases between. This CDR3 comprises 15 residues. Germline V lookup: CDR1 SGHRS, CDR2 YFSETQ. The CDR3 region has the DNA TGCGCCAGCAGCTTTATCGTTTCTGGGGCCAACGTCCTGACTTTC. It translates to CASSFIVSGANVLTF.

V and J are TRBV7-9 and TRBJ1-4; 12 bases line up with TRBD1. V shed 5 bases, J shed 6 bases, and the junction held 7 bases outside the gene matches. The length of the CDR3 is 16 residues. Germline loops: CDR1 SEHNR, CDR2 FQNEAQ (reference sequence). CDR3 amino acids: CASSKRRDRGHEKLFF. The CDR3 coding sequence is TGTGCCAGCAGCAAGAGAAGGGACAGGGGGCATGAAAAACTGTTTTTT.

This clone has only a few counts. CDR3 protein: CASSESERGEQYF. The CDR3 nucleotides are TGCGCCAGCAGTGAGTCTGAGCGGGGAGAGCAGTACTTC. V is TRBV10-2 and J is TRBJ2-7; TRBD2 matches 7 bases. Germline CDR1 reads WSHSY; CDR2 reads SAAADI. J was trimmed by 7 bases and V by 0 bases; bases with no gene match: 3. The CDR3 is made up of 13 amino acids.